One sample yielded the 6 T cell receptor beta chains listed below, sequenced in a study of T-cell reconstitution after alpha-beta-depleted transplantation in children. Unique molecular identifiers were built into the TCRbeta library. TCRdb ran MiXCR on the PCR reads and lists one entry per CDR3 protein. The sample includes over 550,000 distinct CDR3 sequences, about 10% of them seen just once. The material was PBMCs from the stem cell graft donor, obtained from the stem cell graft. The receptors originated from a human donor who donated a stem cell graft to a child with acute myeloid leukemia.

The rearrangement uses TRBV29-1 and TRBJ1-3; a possible D gene is TRBD1 (6 bases). Trimming stripped 2 bases from V and 4 bases from J, with 12 bases between. CDR3 length: 14 amino acids. From germline, CDR1 is SQVTM and CDR2 ANQGSEA. The CDR3 DNA reads as TGCAGCGTTGAAAAAGGCAGGGGCGGAAACACCATATATTTT. The encoded protein is CSVEKGRGGNTIYF.

This clonotype has at least ten counts. The V gene is TRBV10-2, the J gene TRBJ2-1; D is possibly TRBD1 or TRBD2 (5 bases each). The CDR3 loop spans 12 amino acids. From germline, CDR1 is WSHSY and CDR2 SAAADI. Trimming shortened V by 6 bases and J by 10 bases, and 13 bases separated the two germline ends. CDR3 sequence: CASRNRDGEQFF. In DNA, the CDR3 is TGCGCCAGCAGGAACCGGGACGGGGAGCAGTTCTTC.

At least ten counts were recorded for this clonotype. The J gene is TRBJ2-1, the V gene TRBV20-1; 11 bases are a match to TRBD2. V gave up 5 bases and J gave up 3 bases; unmatched junction bases: 6. The CDR3 extends over 15 amino acids. Germline V gene sequence: CDR1 DFQATT, CDR2 SNEGSKA (reference sequence). CDR3 sequence (DNA): TGCAGTGCTCCCGGACTAGCGGGCCTCTACAATGAGCAGTTCTTC. Translated: CSAPGLAGLYNEQFF.

V gene TRBV19 combines with J gene TRBJ2-7, with TRBD2 matching over 7 bases. Germline lookup yields CDR1 LNHDA and CDR2 SQIVND (reference sequence). The V gene end was trimmed by 9 bases and the J gene end by 3 bases; junction bases not matched to a gene: 8. There are 13 residues in the CDR3. The chain's CDR3 is CARRTRAYYEQYF. CDR3 sequence (DNA): TGTGCCAGACGGACTAGAGCCTACTACGAGCAGTACTTC.

With regard to this clonotype: A much larger clone differs by one base, so this may be a read error. V gene TRBV6-6 combines with J gene TRBJ2-7; the D is unclear. CDR3 length: 12 residues. Per germline, CDR1 MNHNY and CDR2 SVGAGI (reference sequence). Between the trimmed V and J ends, which lost 2 bases and 2 bases, there was a span of 4 bases. CDR3 in DNA: TGTGCCAGCAGTTACGACGCCTACGAGCAGTACTTC. Translated, it gives CASSYDAYEQYF.

This clonotype was recorded at least ten times. V and J are TRBV29-1 and TRBJ2-1, with D tentatively TRBD2 (6 bases). CDR1 and CDR2 (germline): SQVTM, ANQGSEA. V was pared by 4 bases and J by 5 bases, with 9 bases between. The CDR3 extends over 12 amino acids. CDR3 nucleotides: TGCAGCGTTGGTAGGACTAACAATGAGCAGTTCTTC. It translates to CSVGRTNNEQFF.